Reported below is one T cell receptor beta chain. The sample originates from a study of blood T cell repertoires in COVID-19. Overall study context: The United States, Italy and Spain were the sources of the acute and convalescent COVID-19 samples. Sources were T cells, B-cell-depleted T cells, or PBMCs; the material itself was cDNA or gDNA.

V gave up 0 bases and J gave up 1 base, with 10 bases separating them. CDR1 is SGHRS and CDR2 is YFSETQ in the germline V gene. The CDR3 has 16 amino acids. Original processing notes: Researchers report that nucleated cell counts were estimated from reference gene primer amplification. TCRdb's copy holds only in-frame clones and misses some; the assay was immunoSEQ multiplex PCR. The V and J calls and clone size were taken over from that table, and D and trimming were inferred from the DNA. The sample has fewer than 500,000 clones, 86% seen once. The TCR originated in a woman in her 30s with active or convalescent COVID-19. This chain joins TRBV5-1 and TRBJ2-2; a possible D gene is TRBD1 (6 bases). The sample comprised peripheral blood. The CDR3 reads CASSLVTDRNTGELFF. DNA for the CDR3: TGCGCCAGCAGCTTGGTAACGGACAGGAACACCGGGGAGCTGTTTTTT.